This T cell receptor (beta chain) emerged from a study of Ad26.COV2.S vaccination and SARS-CoV-2 variants (dated by TCRdb to about 2021). Regarding the research as a whole: Donors in the vaccine arm were drawn from COV1001, a phase I-IIa trial of Ad26.COV2.S in healthy adults that was multicentre, randomized, double-blind and placebo-controlled. Ad26.COV2.S was administered intramuscularly at 5 x 10^10 or 1 x 10^11 viral particles, either as a single shot or as two shots given 56 days apart. The specificity and breadth of SARS-CoV-2-reactive T cell receptors after Ad26.COV2.S vaccination were assessed by TCRbeta repertoire sequencing. The TCR-sequenced set comprised roughly 30 samples: around 20 Ad26.COV2.S vaccine recipients, 5 placebo recipients and 8 SARS-CoV-2 convalescent individuals. Trial participants were randomized into five groups of five, in which low-dose or high-dose Ad26.COV2.S was given once or twice, or placebo was given on both occasions. Throughout the experiments and outcome assessment, investigators stayed blinded to trial group allocation. What the research found in general, with its limitations: Vaccine and placebo recipients had comparable non-spike TCR breadth, which fits with the vaccine containing only spike. Ad26.COV2.S recipients had higher spike-specific TCR breadth than placebo recipients (P = 0.0014). According to the authors, total T cell responses may have been underestimated by the TCR breadth and depth analyses. Comparing responses between vaccine doses or regimens was not something the study was powered to do. Substantial breadth of spike-specific CD8+ and CD4+ T cell responses was reported after vaccination.

The CDR3 covers 14 residues, taking in both the cysteine and the phenylalanine. The retained sequence is limited to the CDR3, 42 bases, with the frame set at the first base. From the germline V gene, CDR1 is ENHRY and CDR2 is SYGVKD. Trimming costs V 3 bases and J 11 bases, and their ends lie 19 bases apart. The immunoSEQ Assay was the method used to sequence TCRbeta CDR3 regions. After extraction, genomic DNA underwent amplification by bias-controlled multiplex PCR, followed by high-throughput sequencing. The authors' pipeline ran thus. Collapsing and filtering of sequences were performed to quantify the absolute abundance of each unique TCRbeta CDR3 region. T cell fraction was estimated by normalizing TCRbeta template counts to usable DNA, with usable DNA measured through amplification of reference genes found in all nucleated cells. Repertoire TCRs were annotated as SARS-CoV-2-specific by exact matching of V gene, CDR3 amino acid sequence and J gene to a known reactive TCR set. The reference SARS-CoV-2 TCR set was derived from MIRA and filtered for enrichment in COVID-19-positive ImmuneCODE repertoires, a step that removed public or cross-reactive TCRs. Using the MIRA antigens, annotated TCRs were further analysed by specific ORF or by position within an ORF. Breadth was defined as annotated unique rearrangements over total unique productive rearrangements; depth was the summed frequency of those rearrangements. Two-sided Wilcoxon rank-sum tests were used to compare TCR breadth between groups. TCRdb mirrors the immuneACCESS table, restricted to in-frame sequences. Some clones are absent from its copies; in checked studies, under half trace to an unresolved V gene, and the reason for the others is unknown. Clonal size and the V and J genes are those of that table, whereas D and trimming came from the DNA. The sample table lists about 390,000 clones, 70% to 90% of them with a count of one. The ten top clones hold 3.5% of the sample.

Reading the label with the study, this specimen's treatment or condition is: some 20 received Ad26.COV2.S at low or high dose, single or two shots; roughly five received placebo; per-sample allocation not given. Repertoires of vaccine and placebo recipients were sequenced from samples taken on day 63 after the first injection. Cohort 1b enrolled roughly 25 adults aged 18-55 years at a single site in Boston, USA, between 29 July and 7 August 2020. Ad26.COV2.S was a replication-incompetent adenovirus type 26 vector that expressed a prefusion-stabilized SARS-CoV-2 spike protein derived from the original Wuhan strain. This clone was recorded a few times. Its antigen is still unknown. Nothing much larger sits one base from this clone, and base qualities are not available.

This receptor was taken from a person aged 18 to 65 who received the Ad26.COV2.S COVID-19 vaccine or a placebo. This specimen was peripheral blood, taken in a trial of Ad26.COV2.S vaccine versus placebo. Recombination connected TRBV10-3 to TRBJ1-1, with a weak D call of TRBD1 (5 bases match). The CDR3 reads as follows: CAISDFDSRKGAFF. The DNA is TGTGCCATCAGTGACTTCGACAGCCGAAAGGGGGCTTTCTTT.